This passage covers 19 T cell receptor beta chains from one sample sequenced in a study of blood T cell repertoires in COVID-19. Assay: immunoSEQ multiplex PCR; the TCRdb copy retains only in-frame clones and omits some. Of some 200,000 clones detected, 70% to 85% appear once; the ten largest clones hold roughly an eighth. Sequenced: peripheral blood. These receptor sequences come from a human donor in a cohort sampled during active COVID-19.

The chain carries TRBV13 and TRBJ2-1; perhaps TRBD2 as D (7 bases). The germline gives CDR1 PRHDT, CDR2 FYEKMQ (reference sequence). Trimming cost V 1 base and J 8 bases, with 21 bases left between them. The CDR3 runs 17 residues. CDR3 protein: CASSLAPTSAGADEQFF. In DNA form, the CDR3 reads TGTGCCAGCAGCTTAGCCCCAACTAGCGCAGGGGCGGATGAGCAGTTCTTC.

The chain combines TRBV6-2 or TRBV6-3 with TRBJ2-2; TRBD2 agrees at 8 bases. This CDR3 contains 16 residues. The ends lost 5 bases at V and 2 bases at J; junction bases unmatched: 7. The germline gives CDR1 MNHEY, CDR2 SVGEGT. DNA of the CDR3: TGTGCCAGCAGTAGTATACTAGCGGCCAACACCGGGGAGCTGTTTTTT. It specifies CASSSILAANTGELFF.

The CDR3 nucleotides are TGTGCCTGGAGTGCGGAGCTAGCGGGAGTGGAGACCCAGTACTTC. This gives the protein CAWSAELAGVETQYF. The V call is TRBV30, the J call TRBJ2-5, with 10 bases fitting TRBD2. V was pared by 1 base and J by 5 bases, with 7 bases of the junction left unmatched. The CDR3 spans 15 residues. The germline gives CDR1 GTSNPN, CDR2 SVGIG (reference sequence).

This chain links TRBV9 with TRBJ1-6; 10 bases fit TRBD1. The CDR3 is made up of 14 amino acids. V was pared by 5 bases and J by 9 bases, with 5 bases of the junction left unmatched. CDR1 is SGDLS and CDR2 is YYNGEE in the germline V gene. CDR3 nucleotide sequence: TGTGCCAGCAGTGATGGACAGGGGGGTTCACCCCTCCACTTT. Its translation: CASSDGQGGSPLHF.

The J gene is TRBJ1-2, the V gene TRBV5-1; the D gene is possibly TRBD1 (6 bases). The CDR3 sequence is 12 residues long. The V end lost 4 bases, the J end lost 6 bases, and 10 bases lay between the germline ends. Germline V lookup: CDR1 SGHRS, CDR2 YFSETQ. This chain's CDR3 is CASSLPGDGYTF. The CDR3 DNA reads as TGCGCCAGCAGCCTCCCAGGGGATGGCTACACCTTC.

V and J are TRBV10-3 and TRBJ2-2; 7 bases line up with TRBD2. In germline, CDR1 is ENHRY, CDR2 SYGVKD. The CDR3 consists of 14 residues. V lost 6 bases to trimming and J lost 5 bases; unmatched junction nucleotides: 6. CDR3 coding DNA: TGTGCCATCAGATCCGGGGGGAGGACCGGGGAGCTGTTTTTT. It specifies CAIRSGGRTGELFF.

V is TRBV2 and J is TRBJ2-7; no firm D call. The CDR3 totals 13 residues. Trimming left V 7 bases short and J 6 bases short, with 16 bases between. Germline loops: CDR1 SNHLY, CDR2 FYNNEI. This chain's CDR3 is CASTFTNTGEQYF. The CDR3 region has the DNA TGTGCCAGCACCTTCACGAACACGGGCGAGCAGTACTTC.

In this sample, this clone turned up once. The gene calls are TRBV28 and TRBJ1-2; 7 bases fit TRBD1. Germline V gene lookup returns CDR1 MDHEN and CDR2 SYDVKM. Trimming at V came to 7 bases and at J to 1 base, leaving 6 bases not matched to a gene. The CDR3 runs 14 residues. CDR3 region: CASTKGALNYGYTF. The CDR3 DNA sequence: TGTGCCAGCACCAAGGGGGCCCTTAACTATGGCTACACCTTC.

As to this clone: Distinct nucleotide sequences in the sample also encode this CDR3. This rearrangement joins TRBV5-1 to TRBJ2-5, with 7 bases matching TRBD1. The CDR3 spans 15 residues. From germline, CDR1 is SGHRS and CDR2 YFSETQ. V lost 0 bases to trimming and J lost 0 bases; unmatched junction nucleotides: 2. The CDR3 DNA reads TGCGCCAGCAGCTTGGGGACAGGTAACCAAGAGACCCAGTACTTC. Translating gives CASSLGTGNQETQYF.

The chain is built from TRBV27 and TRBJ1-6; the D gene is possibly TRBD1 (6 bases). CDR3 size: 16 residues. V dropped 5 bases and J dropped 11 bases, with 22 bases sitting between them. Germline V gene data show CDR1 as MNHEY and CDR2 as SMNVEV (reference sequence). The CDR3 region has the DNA TGTGCCAGCAGTCCACGAGGGGGACACGTAGGGGCACCCCTCCACTTT. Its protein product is CASSPRGGHVGAPLHF.

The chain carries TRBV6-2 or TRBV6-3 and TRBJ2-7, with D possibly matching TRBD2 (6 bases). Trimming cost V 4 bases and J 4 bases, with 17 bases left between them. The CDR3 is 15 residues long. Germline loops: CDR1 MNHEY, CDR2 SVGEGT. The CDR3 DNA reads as TGTGCCAGCAGTTCTGGTGGGGGAGGAACATACGAGCAGTACTTC. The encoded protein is CASSSGGGGTYEQYF.

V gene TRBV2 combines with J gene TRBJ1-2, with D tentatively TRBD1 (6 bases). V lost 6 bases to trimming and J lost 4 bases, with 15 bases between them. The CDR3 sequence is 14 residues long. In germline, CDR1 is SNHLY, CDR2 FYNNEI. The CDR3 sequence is CASSSTTGTYGYTF. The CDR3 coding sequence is TGTGCCAGCAGCTCCACTACAGGGACCTATGGCTACACCTTC.

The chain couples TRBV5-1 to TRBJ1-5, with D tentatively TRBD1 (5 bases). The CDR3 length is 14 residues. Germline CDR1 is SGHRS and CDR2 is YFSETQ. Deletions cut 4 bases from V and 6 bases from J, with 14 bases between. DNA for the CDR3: TGCGCCAGCAGCCGCGACGGGGGAACTCAGCCCCAGCATTTT. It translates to CASSRDGGTQPQHF.

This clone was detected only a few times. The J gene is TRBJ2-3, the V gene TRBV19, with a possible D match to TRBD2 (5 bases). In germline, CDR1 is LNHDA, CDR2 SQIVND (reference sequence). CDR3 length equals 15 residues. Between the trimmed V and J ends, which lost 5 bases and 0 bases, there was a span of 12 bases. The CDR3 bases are TGTGCCAGTAGTTACGAGGGAACTAGCACAGATACGCAGTATTTT. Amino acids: CASSYEGTSTDTQYF.

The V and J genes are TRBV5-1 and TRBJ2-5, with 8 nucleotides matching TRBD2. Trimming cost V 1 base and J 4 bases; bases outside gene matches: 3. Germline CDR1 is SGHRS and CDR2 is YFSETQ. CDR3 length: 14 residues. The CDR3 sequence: CASSLSLAGETQYF. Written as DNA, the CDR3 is TGCGCCAGCAGCTTGAGCCTAGCGGGAGAGACCCAGTACTTC.

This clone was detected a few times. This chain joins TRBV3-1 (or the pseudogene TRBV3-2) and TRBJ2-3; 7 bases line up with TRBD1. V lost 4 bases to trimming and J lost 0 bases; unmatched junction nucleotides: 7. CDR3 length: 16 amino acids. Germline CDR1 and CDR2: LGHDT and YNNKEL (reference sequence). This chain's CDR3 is CASSRFGQESTDTQYF. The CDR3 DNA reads TGTGCCAGCAGCCGCTTTGGACAGGAAAGCACAGATACGCAGTATTTT.

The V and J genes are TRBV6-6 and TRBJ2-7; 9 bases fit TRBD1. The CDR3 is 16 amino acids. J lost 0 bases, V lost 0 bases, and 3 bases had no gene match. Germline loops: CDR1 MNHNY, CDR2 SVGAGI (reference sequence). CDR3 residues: CASSYSGTGSSYEQYF. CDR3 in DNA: TGTGCCAGCAGTTACTCGGGGACAGGGAGCTCCTACGAGCAGTACTTC.

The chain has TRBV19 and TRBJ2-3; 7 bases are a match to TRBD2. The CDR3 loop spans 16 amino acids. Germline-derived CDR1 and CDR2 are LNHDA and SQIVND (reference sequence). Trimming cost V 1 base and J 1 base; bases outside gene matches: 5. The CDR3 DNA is TGTGCCAGTAGTATAGGGACTAGTGGGGGCACAGATACGCAGTATTTT. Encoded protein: CASSIGTSGGTDTQYF. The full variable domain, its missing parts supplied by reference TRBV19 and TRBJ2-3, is DGGITQSPKYLFRKEGQNVTLSCEQNLNHDAMYWYRQDPGQGLRLIYYSQIVNDFQKGDIAEGYSVSREKKESFPLTVTSAQKNPTAFYLCASSIGTSGGTDTQYFGPGTRLTVL.

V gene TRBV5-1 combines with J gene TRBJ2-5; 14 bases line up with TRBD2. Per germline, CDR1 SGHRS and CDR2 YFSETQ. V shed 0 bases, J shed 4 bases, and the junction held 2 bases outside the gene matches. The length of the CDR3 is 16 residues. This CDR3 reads CASSLGGLAGVETQYF. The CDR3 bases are TGCGCCAGCAGCTTGGGGGGACTAGCGGGAGTAGAGACCCAGTACTTC.